What follows is one T cell receptor (beta chain) and its context. These data originate in a study of blood T cell repertoires in COVID-19. Across the study: T cells, B-cell-depleted T cells, or PBMCs supplied cDNA or gDNA.

Symptom resolution, clearance, or two negative PCRs marked the recovered donors of Cohort 3. Per the original data handling: For nucleated cells, counts were estimated from reference gene primer amplification. Using immunoSEQ multiplex PCR, the repertoire was profiled, and TCRdb retains in-frame clones only, with some absent. V and J calls and clone size are as listed in that table; D and trimming were resolved from the DNA. The repertoire holds a few hundred thousand clones, with more than 70% as singletons. This TCR was recovered from a woman aged 18-29 years who had recovered from COVID-19. The sample consisted of PBMCs or T cells enriched from blood (not recorded which).

The CDR3 region has the DNA TGTGCCTGGACCCCGAGGGCCCAGGATGGCTTCTTT. Protein product: CAWTPRAQDGFF. The gene calls are TRBV30 and TRBJ1-1; D call uncertain. Germline lookup yields CDR1 GTSNPN and CDR2 SVGIG (reference sequence). V was trimmed by 4 bases and J by 14 bases, leaving 20 bases between them. This CDR3 has 12 residues.